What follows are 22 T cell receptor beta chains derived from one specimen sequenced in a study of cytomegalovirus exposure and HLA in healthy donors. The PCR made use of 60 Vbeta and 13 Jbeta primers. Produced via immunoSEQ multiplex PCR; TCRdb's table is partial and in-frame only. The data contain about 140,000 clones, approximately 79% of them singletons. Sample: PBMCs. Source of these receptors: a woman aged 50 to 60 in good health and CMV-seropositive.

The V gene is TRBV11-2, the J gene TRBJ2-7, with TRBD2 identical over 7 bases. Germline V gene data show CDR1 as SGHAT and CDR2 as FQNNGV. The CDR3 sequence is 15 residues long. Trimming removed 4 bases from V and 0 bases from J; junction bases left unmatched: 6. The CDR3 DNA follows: TGTGCCAGCAGCTCGGGGGGAGGGAACTCCTACGAGCAGTACTTC. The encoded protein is CASSSGGGNSYEQYF.

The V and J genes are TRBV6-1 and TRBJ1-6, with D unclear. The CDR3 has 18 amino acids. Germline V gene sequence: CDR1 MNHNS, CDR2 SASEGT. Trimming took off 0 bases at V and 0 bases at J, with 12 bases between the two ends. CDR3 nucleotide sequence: TGTGCCAGCAGTGAAGCGGGCAGGCTTAGCTCCTATAATTCACCCCTCCACTTT. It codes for CASSEAGRLSSYNSPLHF.

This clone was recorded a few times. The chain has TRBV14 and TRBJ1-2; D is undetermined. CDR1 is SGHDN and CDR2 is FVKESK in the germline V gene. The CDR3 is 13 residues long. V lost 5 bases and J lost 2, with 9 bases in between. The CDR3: CASSSDINYGYTF. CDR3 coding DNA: TGTGCCAGCAGCTCCGACATCAACTATGGCTACACCTTC.

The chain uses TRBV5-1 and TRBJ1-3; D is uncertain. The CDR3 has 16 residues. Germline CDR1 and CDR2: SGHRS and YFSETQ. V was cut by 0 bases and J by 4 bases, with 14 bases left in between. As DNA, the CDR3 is TGCGCCAGCAGCTTGGGCGCGGTGACTGCCGGAAACACCATATATTTT. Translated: CASSLGAVTAGNTIYF.

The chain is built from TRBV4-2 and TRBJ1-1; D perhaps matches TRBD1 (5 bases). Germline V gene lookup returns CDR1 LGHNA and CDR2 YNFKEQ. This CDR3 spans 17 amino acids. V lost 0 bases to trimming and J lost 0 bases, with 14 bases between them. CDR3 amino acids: CASSQDPRQRMNTEAFF. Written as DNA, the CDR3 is TGTGCCAGCAGCCAAGATCCTAGACAGCGCATGAACACTGAAGCTTTCTTT.

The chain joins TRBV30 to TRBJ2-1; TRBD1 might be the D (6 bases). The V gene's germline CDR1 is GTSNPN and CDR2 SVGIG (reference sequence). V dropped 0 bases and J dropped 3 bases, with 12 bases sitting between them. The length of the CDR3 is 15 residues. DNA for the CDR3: TGTGCCTGGAGTGTGGGGGACACTTTCTACAATGAGCAGTTCTTC. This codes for CAWSVGDTFYNEQFF.

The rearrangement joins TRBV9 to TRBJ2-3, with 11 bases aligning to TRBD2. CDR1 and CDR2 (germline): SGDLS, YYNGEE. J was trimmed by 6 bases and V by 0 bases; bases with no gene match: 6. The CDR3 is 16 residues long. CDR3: CASSVGLAGITDTQYF. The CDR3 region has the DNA TGTGCCAGCAGCGTAGGACTAGCGGGGATCACGGATACGCAGTATTTT.

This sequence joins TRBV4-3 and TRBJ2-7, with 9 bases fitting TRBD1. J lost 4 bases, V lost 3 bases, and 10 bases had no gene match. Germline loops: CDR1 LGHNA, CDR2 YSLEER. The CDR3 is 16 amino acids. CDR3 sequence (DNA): TGCGCCAGCAGCCAGGAGCCGGGACAGGGTATTTACGAGCAGTACTTC. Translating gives CASSQEPGQGIYEQYF.

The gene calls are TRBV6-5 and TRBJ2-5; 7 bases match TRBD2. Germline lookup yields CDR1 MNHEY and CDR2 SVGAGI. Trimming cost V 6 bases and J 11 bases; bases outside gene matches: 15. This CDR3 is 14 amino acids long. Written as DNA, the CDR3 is TGTGCCAGCAGCTCCCCCTCGGGGGGAAGTGAGCAGTACTTC. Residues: CASSSPSGGSEQYF.

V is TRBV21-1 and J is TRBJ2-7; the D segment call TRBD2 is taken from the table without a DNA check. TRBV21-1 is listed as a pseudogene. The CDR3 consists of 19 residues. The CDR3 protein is CASSVKTRFAGGPNVEQYF. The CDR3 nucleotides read TGTGCCAGCAGCGTCAAGACACGTTTCGCGGGGGGCCCGAATGTCGAGCAGTACTTC.

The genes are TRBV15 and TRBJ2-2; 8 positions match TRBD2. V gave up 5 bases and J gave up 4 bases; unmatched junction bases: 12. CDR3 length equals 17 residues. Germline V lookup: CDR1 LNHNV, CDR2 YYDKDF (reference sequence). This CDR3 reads CATSWPRQRGITGELFF. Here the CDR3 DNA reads TGTGCCACCAGCTGGCCCCGCCAGCGGGGGATCACCGGGGAGCTGTTTTTT.

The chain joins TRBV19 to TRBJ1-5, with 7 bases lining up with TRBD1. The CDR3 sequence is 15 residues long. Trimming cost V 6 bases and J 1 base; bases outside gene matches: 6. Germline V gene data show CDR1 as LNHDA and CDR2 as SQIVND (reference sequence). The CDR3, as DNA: TGTGCCAGTAGGGCCCTACAGGGGAGCAATCAGCCCCAGCATTTT. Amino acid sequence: CASRALQGSNQPQHF.

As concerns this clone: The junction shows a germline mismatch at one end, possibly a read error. CDR3 protein: CASSSTSGGAYGQYF. The CDR3 region has the DNA TGTGCCAGCAGTTCCACTAGCGGGGGGGCTTACGGGCAGTACTTC. The chain recombines TRBV28 with TRBJ2-7; 13 positions agree with TRBD2. This CDR3 comprises 15 residues. Germline assignment: CDR1 MDHEN and CDR2 SYDVKM.

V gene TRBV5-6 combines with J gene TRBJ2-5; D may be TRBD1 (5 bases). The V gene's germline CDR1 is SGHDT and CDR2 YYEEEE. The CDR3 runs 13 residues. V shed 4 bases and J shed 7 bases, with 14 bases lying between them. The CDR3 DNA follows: TGTGCCAGCAGCCCCATTGGGGCAGGGACCCAGTACTTC. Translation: CASSPIGAGTQYF. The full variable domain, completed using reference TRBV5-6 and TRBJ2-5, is DAGVTQSPTHLIKTRGQQVTLRCSPKSGHDTVSWYQQALGQGPQFIFQYYEEEERQRGNFPDRFSGHQFPNYSSELNVNALLLGDSALYLCASSPIGAGTQYFGPGTRLLVL.

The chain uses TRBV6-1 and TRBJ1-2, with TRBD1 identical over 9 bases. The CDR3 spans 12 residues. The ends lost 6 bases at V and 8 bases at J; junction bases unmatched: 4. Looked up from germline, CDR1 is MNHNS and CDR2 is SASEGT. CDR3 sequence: CASSRDREGYTF. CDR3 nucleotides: TGTGCCAGCAGCCGGGACAGGGAAGGCTACACCTTC.

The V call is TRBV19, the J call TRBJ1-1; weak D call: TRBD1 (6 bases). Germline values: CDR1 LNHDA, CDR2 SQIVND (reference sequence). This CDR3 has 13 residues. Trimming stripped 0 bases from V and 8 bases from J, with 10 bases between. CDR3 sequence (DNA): TGTGCCAGTAGTATAGAAATCGGGACAGAAGCTTTCTTT. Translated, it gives CASSIEIGTEAFF.

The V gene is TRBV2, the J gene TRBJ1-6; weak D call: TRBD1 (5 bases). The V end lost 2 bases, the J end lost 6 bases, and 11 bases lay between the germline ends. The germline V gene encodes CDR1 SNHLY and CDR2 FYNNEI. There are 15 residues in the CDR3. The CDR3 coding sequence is TGTGCCAGCAGTGAACTCCACAGGCGTAATTCACCCCTCCACTTT. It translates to CASSELHRRNSPLHF. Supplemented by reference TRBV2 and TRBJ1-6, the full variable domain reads EPEVTQTPSHQVTQMGQEVILRCVPISNHLYFYWYRQILGQKVEFLVSFYNNEISEKSEIFDDQFSVERPDGSNFTLKIRSTKLEDSAMYFCASSELHRRNSPLHFGNGTRLTVT.

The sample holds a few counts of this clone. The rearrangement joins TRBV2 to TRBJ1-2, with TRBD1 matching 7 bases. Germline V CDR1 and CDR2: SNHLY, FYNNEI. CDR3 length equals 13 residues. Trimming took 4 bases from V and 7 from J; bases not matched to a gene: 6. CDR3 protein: CASSVTGEVGYTF. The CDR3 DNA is TGTGCCAGCAGTGTAACAGGGGAGGTTGGCTACACCTTC. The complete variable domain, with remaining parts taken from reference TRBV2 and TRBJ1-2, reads EPEVTQTPSHQVTQMGQEVILRCVPISNHLYFYWYRQILGQKVEFLVSFYNNEISEKSEIFDDQFSVERPDGSNFTLKIRSTKLEDSAMYFCASSVTGEVGYTFGSGTRLTVV.

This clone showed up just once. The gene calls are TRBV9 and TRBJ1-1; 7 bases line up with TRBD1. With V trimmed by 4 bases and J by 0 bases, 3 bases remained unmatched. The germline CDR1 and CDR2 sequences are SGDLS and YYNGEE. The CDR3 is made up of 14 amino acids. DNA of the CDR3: TGTGCCAGCAGCCGGGACAGCCTGAACACTGAAGCTTTCTTT. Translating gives CASSRDSLNTEAFF.

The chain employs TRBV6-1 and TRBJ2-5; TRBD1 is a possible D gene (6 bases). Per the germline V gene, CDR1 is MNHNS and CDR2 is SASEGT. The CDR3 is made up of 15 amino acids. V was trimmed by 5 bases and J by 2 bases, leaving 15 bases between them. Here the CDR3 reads CASSSQPGVQETQYF. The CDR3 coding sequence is TGTGCCAGCAGTTCCCAGCCAGGGGTACAAGAGACCCAGTACTTC.

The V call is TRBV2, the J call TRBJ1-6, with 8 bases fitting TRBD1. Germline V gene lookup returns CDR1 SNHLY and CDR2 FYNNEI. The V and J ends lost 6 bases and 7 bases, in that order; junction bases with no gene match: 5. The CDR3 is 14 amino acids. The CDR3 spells CASRADRANSPLHF. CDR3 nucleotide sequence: TGTGCCAGCAGAGCGGACAGGGCCAATTCACCCCTCCACTTT.

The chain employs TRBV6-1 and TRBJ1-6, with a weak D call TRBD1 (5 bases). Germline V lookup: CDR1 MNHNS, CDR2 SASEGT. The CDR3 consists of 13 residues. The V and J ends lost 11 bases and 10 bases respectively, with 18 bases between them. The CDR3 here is CAGAQERYSPLHF. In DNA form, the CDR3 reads TGTGCCGGCGCACAGGAAAGGTACTCACCCCTCCACTTT.